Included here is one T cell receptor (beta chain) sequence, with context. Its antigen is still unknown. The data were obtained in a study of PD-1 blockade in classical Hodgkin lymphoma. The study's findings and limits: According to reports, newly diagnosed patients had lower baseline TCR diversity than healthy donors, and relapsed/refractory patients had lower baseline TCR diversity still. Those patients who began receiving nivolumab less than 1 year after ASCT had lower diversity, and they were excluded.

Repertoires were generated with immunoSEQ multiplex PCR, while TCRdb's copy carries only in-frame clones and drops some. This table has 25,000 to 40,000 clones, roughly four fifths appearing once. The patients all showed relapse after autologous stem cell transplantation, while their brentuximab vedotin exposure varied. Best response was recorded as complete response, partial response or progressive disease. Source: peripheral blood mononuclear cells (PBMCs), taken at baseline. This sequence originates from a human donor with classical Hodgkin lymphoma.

The chain's CDR3 is CASSLVMGTAYEQYF. CDR3 coding DNA: TGTGCCAGCAGCTTAGTGATGGGCACCGCCTACGAGCAGTACTTC. The chain couples TRBV7-9 to TRBJ2-7, with D hard to call. Trimming removed 1 base at V and 2 bases at J, with 12 bases between. CDR3 length: 15 residues. Germline V gene data show CDR1 as SEHNR and CDR2 as FQNEAQ (reference sequence).